This T cell receptor beta chain was identified in a study of beta chain features in type 1 diabetes. With 2 bases removed from V and 9 bases from J, the gap between germline ends came to 11 bases. Per germline, CDR1 LGHNA and CDR2 YNFKEQ. The CDR3 length is 13 residues. Findings and caveats of the study: Insertions at VDJ junctions were less frequent in type 1 diabetes patients. These patients also deleted more nucleotides at the same junctions. Cells expressing TCR highly could be over-represented by cDNA sequencing. Shorter TCRB CDR3s, moderately but significantly so, marked every one of the four CD4+ subsets in Type 1 diabetes patients.

As concerns this clone: Its antigen is not identified.

Only one heparinised blood draw was taken per donor, and its volume averaged approximately 0.11 L. Expressed TCRB transcripts were sequenced because the entire RNA isolate underwent reverse transcription. Sequencing used immunoSEQ multiplex PCR; TCRdb keeps in-frame clones, though not all of them. The sample yields over 600,000 clones, around 12% seen once. The source material was naive CD4+ T cells from blood. This TCR derives from a man aged 25 to 40 with type 1 diabetes. The gene calls are TRBV4-2 and TRBJ2-1, with TRBD2 as a possible D gene (5 bases). The CDR3 DNA is TGTGCCAGCAGCCAATTACGGACTGGTGAGCAGTTCTTC. Amino acids: CASSQLRTGEQFF.